The T cell receptor beta chain described here comes from a study of T cell changes during pregnancy in multiple sclerosis. Trimming shortened V by 5 bases and J by 4 bases, and 20 bases separated the two germline ends. The germline gives CDR1 MRHNA, CDR2 SNTAGT. The CDR3 totals 16 residues. TCRdb's copy holds only in-frame clones and misses some; the assay was immunoSEQ multiplex PCR. The repertoire holds around 34,000 clones, 75% to 95% seen once, with roughly 10% in the top ten. The gene calls are TRBV6-4 and TRBJ1-2; D might be TRBD1 (6 bases). The material was CD8+ T cells from peripheral blood mononuclear cells, obtained before pregnancy. This TCR derives from a female donor with multiple sclerosis, enrolled in a pregnancy study. CDR3 residues: CASSPHWQGLSYGYTF. Here the CDR3 DNA reads TGTGCCAGCAGTCCCCACTGGCAGGGGCTTAGCTATGGCTACACCTTC.